This T cell receptor beta chain was recorded in a study of T cells expressing NK-cell markers (dated by TCRdb to the early 2020s). For the wider study: Three sorted T-cell subsets (CD3+CD56+NKG2C+, CD3+CD56+NKG2C- and CD3+CD56-NKG2C+) from 8 or 9 donors had their TCR beta-chain repertoires profiled. Of the eight sequenced donors, seven were found to be HCMV-seropositive and one was found to be HCMV-seronegative. Randomly selected healthy volunteers, three men and five women, were used as the eight sequenced donors. The libraries were sequenced on Illumina HiSeq 2000/2500, MiSeq or NextSeq, producing 2 x 150 bp reads.

Here is what the overall study found, with its caveats: In about six donors, the dominant CD3+CD56+NKG2C+ clonotypes were found to rank among the top 10 CD8+ clonotypes and to make up about 1.0-8% of CD8+ T cells. Whether the expanded NKG2C-expressing T cell clones were specific for HCMV antigens was left unclear. Those dominant clonotypes were again the most abundant among CD3+CD56-NKG2C+ cells in a few donors, at about 28.3-60.1%.

CDR1 is given as KGHSH and CDR2 as LQKENI, both from the germline V gene. The CDR3 goes from the cysteine to the phenylalanine over 13 residues. There is no recorded DNA. Concerning this clonotype: It has no known antigen specificity.

A commercial ELISA kit detecting HCMV-specific IgG in serum was used to determine HCMV serostatus. Ficoll density gradient centrifugation was used to isolate peripheral blood mononuclear cells from blood. Instrument on record: Illumina HiSeq 2000. TCR beta cDNA libraries were prepared using 5'RACE template switching, which introduced a universal primer site and unique molecular identifiers. cDNA synthesis was primed from the TCR beta constant segment and was followed by two successive PCR amplification steps. Per the original workflow: Reads were demultiplexed and grouped by UMI with MIGEC, and clonotypes were assembled and quantified with MiTCR. To exclude erroneous sequences, any TCR cDNA sequence not supported by at least two reads was discarded. The tcR package was used for downstream repertoire analysis, and clonotypes were matched across fractions by CDR3 nucleotide sequence plus V segment. VDJmatch was used to annotate antigen specificity against VDJdb, with one amino acid substitution in CDR3 allowed. TCRdb reprocessed the reads; each CDR3 protein sequence makes one entry, and DNA is unavailable. TCRdb, not the original authors, processed these V and J calls. This sample's clone table shows 250,000 or so distinct CDR3 sequences. The ten largest clones represent roughly 4.2% of the sample.

The sequence was obtained from a woman aged 18-70 years in good health. Sequenced input: blood T cells: a sorted CD56 or NKG2C T cell subset, CD4+ or CD8+ T cells, or bulk PBMC T cells (not recorded which). This chain joins TRBV18 to TRBJ2-7; TCRdb returns TRBD1, unconfirmable since there is no DNA. Here the CDR3 is given as CASSRGQLYEQYF.